This T cell receptor beta chain was recovered during a study of blood T cells in healthy people across ages. Then a second PCR, running roughly 6 to 12 cycles, was carried out with a sample-barcoded 5' primer and a J-beta primer mix. TCRdb used MiXCR to reprocess the 5' RACE reads, holding one entry per CDR3 protein. The repertoire holds approximately 780,000 distinct CDR3 sequences, with about 26% as singletons. In its sample, this clonotype was seen a few times. Its antigen is unknown. General study points: Lack of knowledge of donor CMV status possibly confounded expanded clonotype changes.

Germline V gene sequence: CDR1 SGHTA, CDR2 FQGNSA. The CDR3 has 13 residues. The V and J ends lost 1 base and 4 bases respectively, with 5 bases between them. The same sample was also studied in work on T cells of mothers and their children. That work states: Samples came from a few healthy Caucasian mothers and their six children. Mothers and children who were related shared slightly more overlap than unrelated pairs, but not significantly more.

The specimen sequenced was blood. This chain uses TRBV7-2 with TRBJ2-1; the D is unclear. This TCR derives from a boy aged 10-17 years in good health. The DNA of the CDR3 is TGTGCCAGCAGCTTAGTCCCTTACAATGAGCAGTTCTTC. This encodes CASSLVPYNEQFF.